This T cell receptor beta chain stems from a study of blood T cell repertoires in COVID-19. Looking at the study overall: Material from acute and convalescent COVID-19 was sourced from the United States, Italy and Spain. PBMCs, B-cell-depleted T cells, or T cells provided the cDNA or gDNA that made up the material.

This clone has only one observation. Per the original methods: Counts of nucleated cells, estimated from reference gene primer amplification, were obtained. Measured with immunoSEQ multiplex PCR; TCRdb has only the in-frame clones, and not every one. The V and J calls and clone size come from that table; D and trimming were worked out from the DNA. The sample comprises tens of thousands of clones, 80% to 90% of which are singletons, and about 20% rests with the top ten. Between the trimmed V and J ends, which lost 2 bases and 6 bases, there was a span of 18 bases. Germline CDR1 SGHDT, CDR2 YYEEEE. There are 16 residues in the CDR3.

The receptor was isolated from a woman in her sixties or seventies with acute or convalescent COVID-19. The sequenced sample consisted of peripheral blood. The chain has TRBV5-6 and TRBJ1-5, with a weak D call TRBD1 (5 bases). CDR3 nucleotide sequence: TGTGCCAGCAGCTTATTCAAAGGGGCCTCTGCTCAGCCCCAGCATTTT. This sequence encodes CASSLFKGASAQPQHF. The full variable domain, rest sourced from reference TRBV5-6 and TRBJ1-5, is DAGVTQSPTHLIKTRGQQVTLRCSPKSGHDTVSWYQQALGQGPQFIFQYYEEEERQRGNFPDRFSGHQFPNYSSELNVNALLLGDSALYLCASSLFKGASAQPQHFGDGTRLSIL.